Listed below are T cell receptor beta chains from one sample, sequenced in a study of Ad26.COV2.S vaccination and SARS-CoV-2 variants. TCRdb's copy holds only in-frame clones and misses some; the assay was immunoSEQ multiplex PCR. The sample holds some 340,000 clones, over 80% seen once. Sequenced material: peripheral blood, taken in a trial of Ad26.COV2.S vaccine versus placebo. These receptors were obtained from a person aged 18-60 years who received the Ad26.COV2.S COVID-19 vaccine or a placebo. The CDR3 runs from the conserved cysteine through the conserved F or W. The D gene is left open where the match is weak. The size of a clone is reported for some rows only, either as once, few or many, or as a class for expanded clones.

CDR3 length,D gene,clone size,V gene,J gene,CDR3 protein,CDR3 DNA
15,.,.,TRBV7-2,TRBJ1-2,CASSPLGGLYYGYTF,TGTGCCAGCAGCCCCCTCGGGGGGCTTTACTATGGCTACACCTTC
18,TRBD1,.,TRBV27,TRBJ2-7,CASSRAIKGTGAPREQYF,TGTGCCAGCAGCCGGGCGATAAAAGGGACAGGGGCTCCGAGGGAGCAGTACTTC
15,.,.,TRBV4-2,TRBJ1-5,CASSQDRDPIQPQHF,TGTGCCAGCAGCCAAGATCGGGACCCGATTCAGCCCCAGCATTTT
15,.,.,TRBV3-1/TRBV3-2,TRBJ2-2,CASSQKGTNTGELFF,TGTGCCAGCAGCCAAAAGGGGACGAACACCGGGGAGCTGTTTTTT
16,TRBD1,.,TRBV5-6,TRBJ2-7,CASSPLGQTSSYEQYF,TGTGCCAGCAGCCCCCTGGGACAGACGTCATCCTACGAGCAGTACTTC
14,.,.,TRBV7-3,TRBJ2-5,CASSPYGGLETQYF,TGTGCCAGCAGCCCATACGGGGGGCTGGAGACCCAGTACTTC
13,TRBD1,.,TRBV27,TRBJ1-1,CASRTGGWTEAFF,TGTGCCAGCAGAACAGGGGGATGGACTGAAGCTTTCTTT
16,.,once,TRBV9,TRBJ2-3,CASSVRGARGTDTQYF,TGTGCCAGCAGCGTCCGGGGGGCCCGCGGCACAGATACGCAGTATTTT
12,.,.,TRBV19,TRBJ1-3,CASTSSGNTIYF,TGTGCCAGTACCAGCTCTGGAAACACCATATATTTT
14,.,.,TRBV4-1,TRBJ1-4,CASSPGQTNEKLFF,TGCGCCAGCAGCCCGGGACAAACTAATGAAAAACTGTTTTTT
14,TRBD1,once,TRBV28,TRBJ1-3,CASSGTGTGNTIYF,TGTGCCAGCAGTGGGACAGGGACTGGAAACACCATATATTTT
16,TRBD1,once,TRBV3-1/TRBV3-2,TRBJ2-1,CASSQVVDRVRGEQFF,TGTGCCAGCAGCCAAGTGGTGGACAGGGTAAGAGGTGAGCAGTTCTTC
15,.,.,TRBV19,TRBJ2-1,CASSVRLAYNNEQFF,TGTGCCAGTAGTGTCCGTCTAGCGTATAACAATGAGCAGTTCTTC
16,.,.,TRBV7-6,TRBJ2-3,CASSLAGGPVADTQYF,TGTGCCAGCAGCTTAGCGGGGGGGCCCGTAGCAGATACGCAGTATTTT
16,TRBD1,.,TRBV3-1/TRBV3-2,TRBJ1-5,CASSLRTGGLNQPQHF,TGTGCCAGCAGCCTAAGGACAGGGGGACTCAATCAGCCCCAGCATTTT
13,.,.,TRBV12-3/TRBV12-4,TRBJ1-6,CASTKIRDSPLHF,TGTGCCAGCACCAAAATTCGCGATTCACCCCTCCACTTT
13,.,.,TRBV24-1,TRBJ1-5,CATSDPGREPQHF,TGTGCCACCAGTGACCCCGGCAGAGAGCCCCAGCATTTT
16,TRBD1,.,TRBV3-1/TRBV3-2,TRBJ1-4,CASSRRGTGFGEKLFF,TGTGCCAGCAGCCGCCGGGGGACAGGTTTTGGAGAAAAACTGTTTTTT
14,.,.,TRBV6-6,TRBJ1-5,CASHTDATGRGQHF,TGTGCCAGCCACACTGACGCGACTGGAAGGGGCCAGCATTTT
13,.,.,TRBV2,TRBJ1-6,CASEHGPDSPLHF,TGTGCCAGCGAACACGGACCTGATTCACCCCTCCACTTT
13,.,.,TRBV27,TRBJ1-1,CASSRSPNTEAFF,TGTGCCAGCAGTCGATCCCCCAACACTGAAGCTTTCTTT
11,.,.,TRBV20-1,TRBJ2-7,CSADYSYEQYF,TGCAGTGCTGACTACTCCTACGAGCAGTACTTC
16,.,once,TRBV2,TRBJ1-6,CASREQGGALYSPLHF,TGTGCCAGCAGGGAACAGGGAGGTGCGTTATATTCACCCCTCCACTTT
14,TRBD1,.,TRBV18,TRBJ2-7,CASSQTGTAYEQYF,TGTGCCAGCTCGCAAACCGGGACAGCCTACGAGCAGTACTTC
13,TRBD1,few,TRBV6-5,TRBJ2-7,CASSQTGYGEQYF,TGTGCCAGCAGCCAGACAGGGTACGGCGAGCAGTACTTC
18,.,once,TRBV4-1,TRBJ1-4,CASSPSLAVVRTNEKLFF,TGCGCCAGCAGCCCGTCGCTGGCGGTTGTCCGGACTAATGAAAAACTGTTTTTT
18,.,.,TRBV14,TRBJ1-2,CASSQDDWGTIWNYGYTF,TGTGCCAGCAGCCAAGATGATTGGGGGACAATATGGAACTATGGCTACACCTTC
14,TRBD1,once,TRBV29-1,TRBJ2-5,CSVLGTGGGETQYF,TGCAGCGTCCTCGGGACAGGGGGCGGTGAGACCCAGTACTTC
13,.,.,TRBV3-1/TRBV3-2,TRBJ1-1,CASSQQGRTEAFF,TGTGCCAGCAGCCAACAGGGGAGAACTGAAGCTTTCTTT
16,TRBD2,.,TRBV7-6,TRBJ2-7,CASSLATGGERYEQYF,TGTGCCAGCAGCTTAGCGACGGGGGGGGAAAGGTACGAGCAGTACTTC
15,TRBD2,.,TRBV28,TRBJ2-1,CASSPRGGARNEQFF,TGTGCCAGCAGCCCCCGGGGGGGGGCAAGGAATGAGCAGTTCTTC
17,.,.,TRBV9,TRBJ2-3,CASSPPPTGPSTDTQYF,TGTGCCAGCAGCCCCCCTCCGACGGGACCAAGCACAGATACGCAGTATTTT
15,.,.,TRBV6-5,TRBJ2-7,CASKGPAGLPYEQYF,TGTGCCAGCAAAGGCCCCGCAGGACTCCCCTACGAGCAGTACTTC
15,.,once,TRBV6-5,TRBJ1-2,CASTPSSGFPYGYTF,TGTGCCAGCACTCCATCCTCAGGCTTCCCGTATGGCTACACCTTC
15,TRBD1,.,TRBV2,TRBJ2-7,CASSDHRGLSYEQYF,TGTGCCAGCAGTGACCACAGGGGGTTATCTTACGAGCAGTACTTC
15,.,.,TRBV7-8,TRBJ1-5,CASSPEGGGNQPQHF,TGTGCCAGCAGCCCTGAGGGGGGTGGCAATCAGCCCCAGCATTTT
15,.,.,TRBV3-1/TRBV3-2,TRBJ2-1,CASSQVGGYYNEQFF,TGTGCCAGCAGCCAAGTGGGGGGCTACTACAATGAGCAGTTCTTC
18,TRBD1,.,TRBV7-3,TRBJ1-1,CASSLMGQVGQGNTEAFF,TGTGCCAGCAGCTTAATGGGCCAAGTTGGACAGGGGAACACTGAAGCTTTCTTT
14,TRBD2,.,TRBV4-2,TRBJ2-5,CASSPTSGVETQYF,TGTGCCAGCAGCCCCACTAGCGGGGTGGAGACCCAGTACTTC
13,.,.,TRBV28,TRBJ1-4,CASSRGPNEKLFF,TGTGCCAGCAGTCGTGGGCCTAATGAAAAACTGTTTTTT
12,.,.,TRBV19,TRBJ2-2,CASSILAGELFF,TGTGCCAGTAGTATCCTGGCCGGGGAGCTGTTTTTT
18,.,.,TRBV4-2,TRBJ2-1,CASSQDAPGQSSYNEQFF,TGTGCCAGCAGCCAAGATGCGCCAGGCCAGAGCTCCTACAATGAGCAGTTCTTC
11,.,.,TRBV20-1,TRBJ2-1,CSASTVNEQFF,TGCAGTGCTAGTACGGTGAATGAGCAGTTCTTC
16,.,.,TRBV7-9,TRBJ1-5,CASSSNTGYGNQPQHF,TGTGCCAGCAGCTCAAATACAGGGTATGGCAATCAGCCCCAGCATTTT
16,TRBD2,.,TRBV7-6,TRBJ2-1,CASSTRTSTGYNEQFF,TGTGCCAGCAGCACCCGGACTAGCACGGGCTACAATGAGCAGTTCTTC
14,.,once,TRBV15,TRBJ2-7,CATSRDQGGYEQYF,TGTGCCACCAGCAGAGATCAAGGGGGCTACGAGCAGTACTTC
13,.,.,TRBV6-6,TRBJ1-5,CASSWGAPQPQHF,TGTGCCAGCAGTTGGGGTGCTCCGCAGCCCCAGCATTTT
16,.,.,TRBV6-5,TRBJ2-2,CASSYRRFGNTGELFF,TGTGCCAGCAGTTACCGGCGGTTTGGTAACACCGGGGAGCTGTTTTTT
15,.,.,TRBV11-2,TRBJ2-7,CASSLEGSGPYEQYF,TGTGCCAGCAGCTTAGAGGGGTCAGGCCCCTACGAGCAGTACTTC
13,.,.,TRBV9,TRBJ1-1,CASNPSPGTEAFF,TGTGCCAGCAATCCTTCCCCGGGGACAGAAGCTTTCTTT
11,.,.,TRBV24-1,TRBJ1-4,CATSDFPCPSF,TGTGCCACCAGTGATTTTCCCTGCCCTTCCTTT
14,.,.,TRBV18,TRBJ2-1,CASSPIPGKGEQFF,TGTGCCAGCTCACCAATTCCGGGGAAGGGTGAGCAGTTCTTC
13,.,.,TRBV6-5,TRBJ2-3,CASRTSRRDTQYF,TGTGCCAGCAGAACAAGTCGAAGGGATACGCAGTATTTT
18,.,.,TRBV4-2,TRBJ2-5,CASSQDVPGPIQGETQYF,TGTGCCAGCAGCCAAGATGTACCGGGCCCCATTCAGGGGGAGACCCAGTACTTC
16,TRBD1,.,TRBV19,TRBJ1-2,CASSIGQGRGFGGYTF,TGTGCCAGTAGTATCGGACAGGGTCGAGGTTTCGGTGGCTACACCTTC
16,TRBD2,once,TRBV5-1,TRBJ2-7,CASSEKPSGGSYEQYF,TGCGCCAGCAGCGAGAAGCCTAGCGGGGGGTCCTACGAGCAGTACTTC
15,TRBD2,.,TRBV5-1,TRBJ2-1,CASSAYGTRGNEQFF,TGCGCCAGCAGCGCCTACGGGACTAGGGGTAATGAGCAGTTCTTC
14,.,.,TRBV7-9,TRBJ1-5,CASSLGTDNQPQHF,TGTGCCAGCAGCTTAGGGACAGACAATCAGCCCCAGCATTTT
15,.,.,TRBV28,TRBJ2-5,CASSLGGAVQETQYF,TGTGCCAGCAGTTTGGGGGGGGCAGTCCAAGAGACCCAGTACTTC
14,.,few,TRBV16,TRBJ2-1,CASSLGQSVDEQFF,TGTGCCAGCAGCCTAGGACAGAGTGTCGATGAGCAGTTCTTC